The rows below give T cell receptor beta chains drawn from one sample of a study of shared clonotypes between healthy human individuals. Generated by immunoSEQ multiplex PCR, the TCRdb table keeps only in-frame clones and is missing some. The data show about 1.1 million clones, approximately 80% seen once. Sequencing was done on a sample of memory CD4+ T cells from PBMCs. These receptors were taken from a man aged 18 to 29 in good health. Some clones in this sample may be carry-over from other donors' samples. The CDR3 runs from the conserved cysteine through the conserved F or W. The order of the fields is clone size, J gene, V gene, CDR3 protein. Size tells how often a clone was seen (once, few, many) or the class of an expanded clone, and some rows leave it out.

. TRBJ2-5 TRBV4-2 CAGSQTGGPQETQYF
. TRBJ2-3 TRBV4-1 CASSLRESTDTQYF
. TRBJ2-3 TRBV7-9 CASSASRVPDTQYF
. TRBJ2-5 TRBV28 CAHKGPSETQYF
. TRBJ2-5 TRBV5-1 CASSLALETQYF
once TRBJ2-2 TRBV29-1 CSVASGRAGELFF
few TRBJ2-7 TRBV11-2 CASSLELWQGRYEQYF
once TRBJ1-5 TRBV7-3 CASSSGTAGQPQHF
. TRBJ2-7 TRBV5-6 CASSSSRYEGQYF
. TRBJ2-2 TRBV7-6 CASSSTSYTGELFF
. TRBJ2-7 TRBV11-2 CASSFGSSYEQYF
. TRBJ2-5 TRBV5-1 CASSLPQETQYF
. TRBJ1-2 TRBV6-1 CASRPVRDYGYTF
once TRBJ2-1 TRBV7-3 CASSPRGGSAYNEQFF
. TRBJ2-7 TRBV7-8 CASSLLGTGGHEQYF
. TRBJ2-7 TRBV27 CASSLRPPAGTSGVYEQYF
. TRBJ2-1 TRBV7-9 CASSLMGPYNEQFF
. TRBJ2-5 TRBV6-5 CASSYNGDGQETQYF
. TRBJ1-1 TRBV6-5 CASSYSMVSRNTEAFF
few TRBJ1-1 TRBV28 CASSSTGLNTEAFF
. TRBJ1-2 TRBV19 CASSIGTAENYGYTF
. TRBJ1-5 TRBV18 CASSPLFGDQPQHF
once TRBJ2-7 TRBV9 CASSMGQGAYEQYF
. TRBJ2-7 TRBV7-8 CASSFGLIRLAGGYEQYF
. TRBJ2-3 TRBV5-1 CASSRQVWADTQYF
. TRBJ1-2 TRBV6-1 CASSELAGYTF
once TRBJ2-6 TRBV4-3 CASSHGGTASGANVLTF
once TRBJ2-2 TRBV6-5 CASSYSSMGTGELFF
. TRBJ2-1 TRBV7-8 CASSLAGPTSHEQFF
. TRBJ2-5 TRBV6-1 CASSLGRGRTETQYF
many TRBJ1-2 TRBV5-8 CASSRQISYGYTF